This TCR beta chain was observed in a study of OX40 agonist ivuxolimab in advanced cancers. Profiled with immunoSEQ multiplex PCR; TCRdb holds only in-frame clones, not every one. Found here are around 67,000 clones, 80% of them singletons; the top ten hold approximately 1.2%. The CDR3 is 17 amino acids. The junction had 12 bases not matched to a gene; V was cut back by 2 bases and J by 3 bases. CDR1 is MDHEN and CDR2 is SYDVKM in the germline V gene. The V call is TRBV28, the J call TRBJ1-2, with 7 positions matching TRBD1. The sequences come from CD4+ or CD8+ T cells sorted from blood, collected in a trial of the OX40 agonist ivuxolimab. This clonotype originated in an adult with an advanced solid tumor such as melanoma, head and neck, liver or kidney cancer. The CDR3, as DNA: TGTGCCAGCAGTTTAGCCCCCGGGACAGTTCTTTACTATGGCTACACCTTC. It is translated as CASSLAPGTVLYYGYTF.